The next 5 T cell receptor beta chains were all read from a single sample in a study of T cells in Graves' hyperthyroidism and ophthalmopathy. Regions amplified from RNA transcripts were the TCR beta CDR3 regions. Primed by the HTBI set, a first-round RT-PCR was run on the TCR CDR3. From the multiplex PCR reads, TCRdb called clonotypes with MiXCR, one entry per CDR3 protein. Found here are 550,000 to 700,000 distinct CDR3 sequences, just over 45% of them singletons; the top ten hold around 19%. Material for sequencing was peripheral blood or thyroid tissue (not recorded which). These receptors all stem from an adult woman with Graves' disease, either hyperthyroidism or ophthalmopathy (not recorded which).

This clonotype was picked up a small number of times. The chain links TRBV25-1 to TRBJ1-1, with a possible D match to TRBD1 (5 bases). Trimming removed 3 bases from V and 1 base from J, with 15 bases in between. Germline assignment: CDR1 MGHDK and CDR2 SYGVNS. The CDR3 is 16 residues long. CDR3 sequence (DNA): TGTGCCAGCAGTGAGGCAGGGAGTGGTCCGAACACTGAAGCTTTCTTT. It translates to CASSEAGSGPNTEAFF.

V gene TRBV12-3 or TRBV12-4 combines with J gene TRBJ2-5; 7 bases line up with TRBD1. The CDR3 runs 17 residues. V lost 7 bases to trimming and J lost 0 bases; unmatched junction nucleotides: 14. The CDR3 DNA reads as TGTGCCAGCACTCCCAGGGGGACGGGGCCGTACCAAGAGACCCAGTACTTC. This sequence encodes CASTPRGTGPYQETQYF.

The chain carries TRBV7-8 and TRBJ2-7, with 10 bases that match TRBD2. The CDR3 is made up of 15 amino acids. Trimming at V came to 4 bases and at J to 4 bases, leaving 7 bases not matched to a gene. The germline V gene has CDR1 SGHVS and CDR2 FQNEAQ. CDR3: CASSSAGTSVYEQYF. The CDR3, as DNA: TGTGCCAGCAGCTCAGCCGGGACTAGCGTTTACGAGCAGTACTTC.

The V call is TRBV5-1, the J call TRBJ2-7; tentatively, D is TRBD1 (6 bases). The CDR3 is 15 amino acids. Trimming left V 1 base short and J 1 base short, with 12 bases between. The germline V gene encodes CDR1 SGHRS and CDR2 YFSETQ. Here the CDR3 reads CASSLSGGASYEQYF. The CDR3 nucleotides read TGCGCCAGCAGCTTGTCTGGGGGCGCGTCCTACGAGCAGTACTTC. The full variable domain, rest sourced from reference TRBV5-1 and TRBJ2-7, is KAGVTQTPRYLIKTRGQQVTLSCSPISGHRSVSWYQQTPGQGLQFLFEYFSETQRNKGNFPGRFSGRQFSNSRSEMNVSTLELGDSALYLCASSLSGGASYEQYFGPGTRLTVT.

A note on this clonotype: A single base separates this from a much larger clone, so it may be a read error. J is TRBJ1-2 and V is TRBV13; a weak D match, TRBD1 (5 bases). Trimming left V 5 bases short and J 8 bases short, with 12 bases between. This CDR3 region has 12 residues. CDR1 is PRHDT and CDR2 is FYEKMQ in the germline V gene (reference sequence). The CDR3 coding sequence is TGTGCCAGCAGCCCAGATTGGGGGGGCTACACCTTC. Translation: CASSPDWGGYTF.